This T cell receptor (beta chain) was recorded in a study of T cell repertoires in cytomegalovirus infection. The germline V gene encodes CDR1 MDHEN and CDR2 SYDVKM. The CDR3 sequence is 14 residues long. J lost 4 bases, V lost 6 bases, and 5 bases had no gene match. One entry per CDR3 protein, called by TCRdb with MiXCR from the reads. This sample has more than 150,000 distinct CDR3 sequences, with roughly a fifth found just once. The receptor's source is a human donor in good health (CMV status not recorded). Some clones in this sample may be carry-over from other donors' samples. This rearrangement joins TRBV28 to TRBJ2-1; 8 bases are shared with TRBD2. The sequenced material came from PBMCs. The CDR3 loop reads CASRSGSYYNEQFF. In DNA form, the CDR3 reads TGTGCCAGCAGGAGCGGGAGTTATTACAATGAGCAGTTCTTC.